Following are 25 T cell receptor beta chains from one sample sequenced in a study of T cells in Graves' hyperthyroidism and ophthalmopathy. TCR beta CDR3 regions were amplified from RNA. A set of HTBI primers served as the primers for a first-round RT-PCR of the TCR CDR3. In TCRdb, the multiplex PCR reads were re-called with MiXCR into one record per CDR3 protein. The repertoire has approximately 630,000 distinct CDR3 sequences, about 17% of them found once; the top ten carry less than 4.5%. The sequencing sample was made of blood. The receptors shown here come from a woman under 40 with Graves' hyperthyroidism.

This clonotype showed up many times. The chain joins TRBV30 to TRBJ1-3; no reliable D call. Trimming removed 2 bases from V and 5 bases from J, with 7 bases in between. This CDR3 contains 12 residues. CDR1 is GTSNPN and CDR2 is SVGIG in the germline V gene (reference sequence). The CDR3 coding sequence is TGTGCCTGGAGTCCTCTGCGAAACACCATATATTTT. It codes for CAWSPLRNTIYF.

This clonotype has at least ten counts. The CDR3 protein is CATSRGSRVDEQFF. CDR3 nucleotides: TGTGCCACCAGCAGAGGATCCAGGGTGGATGAGCAGTTCTTC. V gene TRBV15 combines with J gene TRBJ2-1, with D perhaps TRBD1 (5 bases). Germline assignment: CDR1 LNHNV and CDR2 YYDKDF (reference sequence). Trimming left V 1 base short and J 8 bases short, with 12 bases between. The CDR3 has 14 amino acids.

This clonotype has more than one count but fewer than ten. This rearrangement joins TRBV7-8 to TRBJ2-7; D is unresolved. CDR1 SGHVS and CDR2 FQNEAQ come from the germline V gene. This CDR3 region has 13 residues. Trimming shortened V by 4 bases and J by 6 bases, and 13 bases separated the two germline ends. CDR3 nucleotide sequence: TGTGCCAGCAGCTCATCGACATTCTCCGAGCAGTACTTC. This codes for CASSSSTFSEQYF.

This clonotype was counted a few times. V is TRBV7-9 and J is TRBJ2-1; D remains unclear. Germline V gene data show CDR1 as SEHNR and CDR2 as FQNEAQ (reference sequence). This CDR3 has 12 residues. Trimming pared 3 bases from V and 10 bases from J, leaving 10 bases between. The CDR3 region has the DNA TGTGCCAGCAGCTTCTCGAACCAAGAGCAGTTCTTC. Translating gives CASSFSNQEQFF.

This clonotype has more than one count but fewer than ten. Possible read error: a much larger clone is one base away. This is likely a read error, given that the CDR3 carries no conserved phenylalanine or tryptophan at its end. The genes are TRBV6-2 or TRBV6-3 and TRBJ2-7; 7 bases are shared with TRBD2. Germline V gives CDR1 MNHEY, CDR2 SVGEGT. V gave up 5 bases and J gave up 2 bases; unmatched junction bases: 9. CDR3 length: 15 amino acids. CDR3 bases: TGTGCCAGCAGTCCAGCGGGACGCCCCACCTACGAGCAGTACTCC. This gives the protein CASSPAGRPTYEQYS.

In DNA form, the CDR3 reads TGCGCCAGCAGCCAAGATACTCTTCTCTACGAGCAGTACTTC. It is translated as CASSQDTLLYEQYF. The chain has TRBV4-1 and TRBJ2-7; D gene ambiguous. The CDR3 length is 14 residues. V lost 0 bases and J 3 bases, leaving 9 bases between the germline ends. CDR1 is MGHRA, CDR2 YSYEKL, per germline.

This clonotype has only a few counts. The chain links TRBV7-9 to TRBJ2-3, with TRBD1 matching over 8 bases. Losses at the gene ends were 5 bases for V and 4 bases for J; bases not matched to a gene: 8. The germline CDR1 and CDR2 sequences are SEHNR and FQNEAQ (reference sequence). This CDR3 has 15 residues. The CDR3 region has the DNA TGTGCCAGCAGCCCCTTGACAGGGGCGGCAGATACGCAGTATTTT. Its protein product is CASSPLTGAADTQYF.

This clonotype was observed many times. V is TRBV5-1 and J is TRBJ1-2; D perhaps matches TRBD1 (6 bases). The V end lost 3 bases, the J end lost 1 base, and 10 bases lay between the germline ends. Per the germline V gene, CDR1 is SGHRS and CDR2 is YFSETQ. The CDR3 is 14 residues long. The CDR3 DNA reads as TGCGCCAGCAGCTGGGCGGACAGTAACTATGGCTACACCTTC. It codes for CASSWADSNYGYTF.

This clonotype was seen many times. The chain is built from TRBV28 and TRBJ2-3, with TRBD1 identical over 7 bases. The trim removed 6 bases at V and 4 bases at J, leaving 4 bases unmatched. The CDR3 consists of 13 residues. CDR1 MDHEN and CDR2 SYDVKM come from the germline V gene. CDR3 in amino acids: CASSRQGADTQYF. The CDR3 DNA sequence: TGTGCCAGCAGCCGACAGGGAGCAGATACGCAGTATTTT.

This clonotype was picked up many times. The chain employs TRBV3-1 and TRBJ2-1; TRBD2 matches 7 bases. Trimming cost V 1 base and J 6 bases; bases outside gene matches: 9. Germline V gene sequence: CDR1 LGHDT, CDR2 YNNKEL (reference sequence). The CDR3 consists of 16 residues. The CDR3 is CASSQGLGTITNEQFF. In nucleotides, the CDR3 is TGTGCCAGCAGCCAAGGTCTCGGGACTATCACCAATGAGCAGTTCTTC.

There are many counts of this clonotype. The rearrangement joins TRBV30 to TRBJ1-5, with no clear D. The CDR3 has 13 residues. CDR1 and CDR2 from the germline V gene are GTSNPN and SVGIG (reference sequence). Trimming pared 0 bases from V and 4 bases from J, leaving 7 bases between. CDR3 in amino acids: CAWSVDGNQPQHF. CDR3 nucleotides: TGTGCCTGGAGTGTCGACGGTAATCAGCCCCAGCATTTT.

This clonotype was picked up a small number of times. The V gene is TRBV30, the J gene TRBJ2-7; 9 bases are shared with TRBD1. The CDR3 extends over 14 amino acids. The germline gives CDR1 GTSNPN, CDR2 SVGIG (reference sequence). After removal of 3 bases from V and 1 base from J, the junction contained 4 bases not matched to a gene. CDR3 DNA sequence: TGTGCCTGGAGGAGGGGGACAGGGTCCTACGAGCAGTACTTC. Translating gives CAWRRGTGSYEQYF.

The rearrangement uses TRBV3-1 and TRBJ2-2; D might be TRBD2 (5 bases). The CDR3 length is 14 residues. Trimming pared 5 bases from V and 5 bases from J, leaving 12 bases between. Germline assignment: CDR1 LGHDT and CDR2 YNNKEL (reference sequence). CDR3 DNA: TGTGCCAGCAGCGCCCTCTGGGAGACCGGGGAGCTGTTTTTT. Its translation is CASSALWETGELFF.

The chain carries TRBV30 and TRBJ1-6; no clear D. With 0 bases removed from V and 0 bases from J, the gap between germline ends came to 9 bases. This CDR3 contains 16 residues. CDR1 GTSNPN and CDR2 SVGIG come from the germline V gene (reference sequence). This CDR3 is CAWSVGGSSYNSPLHF. CDR3 in DNA: TGTGCCTGGAGTGTAGGAGGGAGCTCCTATAATTCACCCCTCCACTTT.

This chain connects TRBV9 to TRBJ1-1; no firm D call. CDR3 length equals 16 residues. Germline V gene data show CDR1 as SGDLS and CDR2 as YYNGEE. Trimming left V 3 bases short and J 5 bases short, with 20 bases between. CDR3: CASSEGEGSVGTEAFF. The CDR3 bases are TGTGCCAGCAGCGAGGGAGAGGGAAGCGTGGGAACTGAAGCTTTCTTT.

In this sample, this clonotype turned up many times. This rearrangement joins TRBV28 to TRBJ2-4, with D hard to call. In germline, CDR1 is MDHEN, CDR2 SYDVKM. This CDR3 contains 16 residues. Trimming cost V 4 bases and J 0 bases, with 13 bases left between them. The CDR3 sequence: CASSSPRAGAKNIQYF. DNA for the CDR3: TGTGCCAGCAGTTCGCCAAGAGCCGGAGCCAAAAACATTCAGTACTTC. The variable domain in full, with the rest retrieved from reference TRBV28 and TRBJ2-4, is DVKVTQSSRYLVKRTGEKVFLECVQDMDHENMFWYRQDPGLGLRLIYFSYDVKMKEKGDIPEGYSVSREKKERFSLILESASTNQTSMYLCASSSPRAGAKNIQYFGAGTRLSVL.

This clonotype was counted between two and nine times. The chain links TRBV9 to TRBJ2-1, with TRBD2 matching over 11 bases. V shed 3 bases, J shed 7 bases, and the junction held 6 bases outside the gene matches. This CDR3 has 15 amino acids. Germline V gene sequence: CDR1 SGDLS, CDR2 YYNGEE. CDR3 in DNA: TGTGCCAGCAGCGCTGGGGGACTAGCGGCGAATGAGCAGTTCTTC. Translated: CASSAGGLAANEQFF.

This chain joins TRBV27 and TRBJ2-7; 7 bases map to TRBD1. The CDR3 totals 14 residues. Trimming took 5 bases from V and 1 from J; bases not matched to a gene: 5. Germline CDR1 reads MNHEY; CDR2 reads SMNVEV (reference sequence). CDR3 amino acids: CASSGQQGSYEQYF. The CDR3 region has the DNA TGTGCCAGCAGTGGTCAACAGGGGTCCTACGAGCAGTACTTC.

This clonotype was detected many times. The chain couples TRBV11-2 to TRBJ2-7, with 10 positions matching TRBD2. The CDR3 runs 16 residues. J was trimmed by 0 bases and V by 5 bases; bases with no gene match: 7. CDR1 and CDR2 from the germline V gene are SGHAT and FQNNGV. CDR3 loop: CASSLTGTSASYEQYF. For the CDR3, the DNA is TGTGCCAGCAGCCTGACTGGGACTAGCGCCTCCTACGAGCAGTACTTC.

The table lists this clonotype with many counts. The chain has TRBV11-2 and TRBJ2-7, with 7 bases matching TRBD2. The CDR3 runs 17 residues. V was pared by 1 base and J by 0 bases, with 9 bases of the junction left unmatched. In germline, CDR1 is SGHAT, CDR2 FQNNGV. The CDR3 loop is CASSLVGRLADSYEQYF. Here the CDR3 DNA reads TGTGCCAGCAGCTTAGTCGGGAGACTAGCAGACTCCTACGAGCAGTACTTC. Together with reference TRBV11-2 and TRBJ2-7, the CDR3 gives the full variable domain: EAGVAQSPRYKIIEKRQSVAFWCNPISGHATLYWYQQILGQGPKLLIQFQNNGVVDDSQLPKDRFSAERLKGVDSTLKIQPAKLEDSAVYLCASSLVGRLADSYEQYFGPGTRLTVT.

CDR3 coding DNA: TGTGCCAGCAGTTCACCCCCGACAACCTCAACTAATGAAAAACTGTTTTTT. This codes for CASSSPPTTSTNEKLFF. The V and J genes are TRBV7-3 and TRBJ1-4; unclear D gene. Germline CDR1 reads SGHTA; CDR2 reads FQGTGA. The CDR3 spans 17 residues. Trimming stripped 6 bases from V and 0 bases from J, with 17 bases between.

J is TRBJ1-4 and V is TRBV5-1; perhaps TRBD1 as D (6 bases). This CDR3 region has 12 residues. Trimming left V 4 bases short and J 8 bases short, with 9 bases between. Looked up from germline, CDR1 is SGHRS and CDR2 is YFSETQ. DNA of the CDR3: TGCGCCAGCAGCACCGGACAGGAAAAACTGTTTTTT. Translating gives CASSTGQEKLFF.

The chain carries TRBV18 and TRBJ2-2, with TRBD1 matching 8 bases. The CDR3 length is 15 residues. The germline V gene has CDR1 KGHSH and CDR2 LQKENI. Trimming cost V 0 bases and J 6 bases; bases outside gene matches: 3. CDR3 bases: TGTGCCAGCTCACCACCTGGACAGGGAGCCGGGGAGCTGTTTTTT. It specifies CASSPPGQGAGELFF.

This clonotype has at least ten counts. The V call is TRBV2, the J call TRBJ2-2, with D possibly matching TRBD1 (6 bases). CDR1 is SNHLY, CDR2 FYNNEI, per germline. This CDR3 comprises 13 residues. The V end was cut by 6 bases, the J end by 4 bases, with 9 bases between. CDR3 coding DNA: TGTGCCAGCAGGTGGACAGCCACCGGGGAGCTGTTTTTT. Protein: CASRWTATGELFF.

The chain has TRBV15 and TRBJ2-5; maybe TRBD1 (6 bases). Per germline, CDR1 LNHNV and CDR2 YYDKDF (reference sequence). The CDR3 length is 16 residues. Trimming pared 3 bases from V and 2 bases from J, leaving 16 bases between. The DNA for the CDR3 is TGTGCCACCAGCAGGGGACGACAGGCCTATCAAGAGACCCAGTACTTC. Translating it yields CATSRGRQAYQETQYF.